Shown below are 5 T cell receptor beta chains from a single sample sequenced in a study of blood T cell repertoires in COVID-19 (dated by TCRdb to 2020 to 2021). Library preparation employed the immunoSEQ multiplex PCR assay. The source is immuneACCESS, and TCRdb retained only in-frame sequences with V and J called. Part of the clones is not carried over; for the studies checked, unresolved V genes explain less than half of this, and the remainder is unexplained. Present in this sample are 430,000 or so clones, roughly 90% of which were seen just once. Together, the top ten hold less than 2% of the sample. Sequencing was done on a sample of PBMCs or T cells enriched from blood (not recorded which). These TCRs come from a woman aged 40 to 50 who had recovered from COVID-19.

This clone was seen only a few times. The chain couples TRBV9 to TRBJ2-1, with 7 bases that match TRBD2. The junction had 5 bases not matched to a gene; V was cut back by 2 bases and J by 0 bases. The CDR3 spans 16 residues. Germline V lookup: CDR1 SGDLS, CDR2 YYNGEE. In DNA, the CDR3 is TGTGCCAGCAGCGTCTCAGCGGGGCCCTCCTACAATGAGCAGTTCTTC. Its translation is CASSVSAGPSYNEQFF. The full variable domain, rest sourced from reference TRBV9 and TRBJ2-1, is DSGVTQTPKHLITATGQRVTLRCSPRSGDLSVYWYQQSLDQGLQFLIQYYNGEERAKGNILERFSAQQFPDLHSELNLSSLELGDSALYFCASSVSAGPSYNEQFFGPGTRLTVL.

V and J are TRBV28 and TRBJ1-6; D may be TRBD1 (5 bases). The germline CDR1 and CDR2 sequences are MDHEN and SYDVKM. CDR3 length: 17 amino acids. Trimming removed 6 bases from V and 11 bases from J, with 26 bases in between. CDR3 loop: CASRPFLGAGSSTPLHF. CDR3 coding DNA: TGTGCCAGCAGGCCATTTTTAGGGGCGGGGAGTTCGACACCCCTCCACTTT. Looking up the rest from reference TRBV28 and TRBJ1-6 gives the full variable domain: DVKVTQSSRYLVKRTGEKVFLECVQDMDHENMFWYRQDPGLGLRLIYFSYDVKMKEKGDIPEGYSVSREKKERFSLILESASTNQTSMYLCASRPFLGAGSSTPLHFGNGTRLTVT.

V and J are TRBV6-1 and TRBJ2-7; TRBD2 might be the D (5 bases). The length of the CDR3 is 13 residues. The germline V and J ends were trimmed by 5 bases and 9 bases, with 17 bases remaining between them. Germline V lookup: CDR1 MNHNS, CDR2 SASEGT. CDR3 loop: CASSTRGPSVQYF. DNA of the CDR3: TGTGCCAGCAGTACAAGAGGGCCCTCGGTGCAGTACTTC.

V is TRBV6-4 and J is TRBJ2-1; 8 bases are a match to TRBD1. The germline gives CDR1 MRHNA, CDR2 SNTAGT. The CDR3 covers 15 residues. V was pared by 6 bases and J by 2 bases, with 6 bases of the junction left unmatched. CDR3 in amino acids: CASSARDRPYNEQFF. CDR3 coding DNA: TGTGCCAGCAGCGCCCGGGACAGGCCCTACAATGAGCAGTTCTTC.

V is TRBV6-2 or TRBV6-3 and J is TRBJ2-3; D ambiguous. Germline V gene lookup returns CDR1 MNHEY and CDR2 SVGEGT. V lost 2 bases to trimming and J lost 3 bases, with 3 bases between them. The CDR3 length is 12 residues. This chain's CDR3 is CASSYPTDTQYF. The CDR3 DNA follows: TGTGCCAGCAGTTACCCTACAGATACGCAGTATTTT.